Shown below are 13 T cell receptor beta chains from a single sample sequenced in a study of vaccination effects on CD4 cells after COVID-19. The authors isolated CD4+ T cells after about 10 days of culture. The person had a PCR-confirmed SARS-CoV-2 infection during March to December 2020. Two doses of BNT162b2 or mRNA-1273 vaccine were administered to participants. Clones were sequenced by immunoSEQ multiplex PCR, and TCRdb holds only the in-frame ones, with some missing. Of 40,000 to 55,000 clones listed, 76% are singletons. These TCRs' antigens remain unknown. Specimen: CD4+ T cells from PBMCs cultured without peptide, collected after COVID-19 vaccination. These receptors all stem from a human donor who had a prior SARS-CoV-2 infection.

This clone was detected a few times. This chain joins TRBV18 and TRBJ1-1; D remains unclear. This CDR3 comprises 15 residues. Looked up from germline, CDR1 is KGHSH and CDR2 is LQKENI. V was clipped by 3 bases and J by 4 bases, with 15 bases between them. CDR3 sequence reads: CASSPAIGSSTEAFF. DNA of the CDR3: TGTGCCAGCTCACCCGCGATCGGGTCGAGCACTGAAGCTTTCTTT. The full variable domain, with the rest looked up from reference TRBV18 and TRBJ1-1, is NAGVMQNPRHLVRRRGQEARLRCSPMKGHSHVYWYRQLPEEGLKFMVYLQKENIIDESGMPKERFSAEFPKEGPSILRIQQVVRGDSAAYFCASSPAIGSSTEAFFGQGTRLTVV.

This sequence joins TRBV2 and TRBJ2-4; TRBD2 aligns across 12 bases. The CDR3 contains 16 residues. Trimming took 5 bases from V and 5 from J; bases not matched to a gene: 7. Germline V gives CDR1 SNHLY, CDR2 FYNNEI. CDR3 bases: TGTGCCAGCAGTCTAGCGGGAGGGGCGCGCGAAAACATTCAGTACTTC. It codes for CASSLAGGARENIQYF.

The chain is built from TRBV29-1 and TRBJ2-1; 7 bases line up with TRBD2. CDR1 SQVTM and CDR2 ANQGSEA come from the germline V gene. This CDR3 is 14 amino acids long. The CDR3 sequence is CSARPRLAINEQFF. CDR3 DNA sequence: TGCAGTGCGCGACCTCGACTAGCTATCAATGAGCAGTTCTTC.

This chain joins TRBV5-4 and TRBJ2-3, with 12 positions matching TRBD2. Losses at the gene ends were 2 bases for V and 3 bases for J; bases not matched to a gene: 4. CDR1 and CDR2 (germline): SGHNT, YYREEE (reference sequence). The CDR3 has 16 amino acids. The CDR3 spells CASSFLAGGPTDTQYF. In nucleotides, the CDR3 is TGTGCCAGCAGCTTTCTAGCGGGGGGGCCTACAGATACGCAGTATTTT. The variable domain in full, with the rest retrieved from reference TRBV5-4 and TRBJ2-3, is ETGVTQSPTHLIKTRGQQVTLRCSSQSGHNTVSWYQQALGQGPQFIFQYYREEENGRGNFPPRFSGLQFPNYSSELNVNALELDDSALYLCASSFLAGGPTDTQYFGPGTRLTVL.

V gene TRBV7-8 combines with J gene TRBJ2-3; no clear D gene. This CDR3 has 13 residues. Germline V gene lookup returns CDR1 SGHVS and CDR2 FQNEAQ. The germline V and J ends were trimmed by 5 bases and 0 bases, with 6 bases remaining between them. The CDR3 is CASSTISTDTQYF. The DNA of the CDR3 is TGTGCCAGCAGCACAATTAGCACAGATACGCAGTATTTT.

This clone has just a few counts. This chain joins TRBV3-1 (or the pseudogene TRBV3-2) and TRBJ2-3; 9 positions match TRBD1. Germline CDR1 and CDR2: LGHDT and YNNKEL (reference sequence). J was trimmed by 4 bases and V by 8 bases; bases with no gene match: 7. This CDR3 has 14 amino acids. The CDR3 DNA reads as TGTGCCAGCGCAGACACAGGGGGCTCAGATACGCAGTATTTT. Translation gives CASADTGGSDTQYF.

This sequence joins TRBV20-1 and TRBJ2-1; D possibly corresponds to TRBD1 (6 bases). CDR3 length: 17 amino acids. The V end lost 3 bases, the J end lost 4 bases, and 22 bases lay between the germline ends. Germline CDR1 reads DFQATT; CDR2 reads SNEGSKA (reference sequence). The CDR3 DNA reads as TGCAGTGCTAGTGGGGGCGCAGGACCGTGGATATACAATGAGCAGTTCTTC. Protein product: CSASGGAGPWIYNEQFF.

CDR3: CASSIGGTSSYEQYF. The CDR3 bases are TGTGCCAGTAGTATAGGAGGGACTAGCTCCTACGAGCAGTACTTC. The chain employs TRBV19 and TRBJ2-7, with TRBD2 matching over 8 bases. The CDR3 runs to 15 residues. V trimming: 1 base; J trimming: 0 bases; junction bases outside the gene matches: 2. Germline CDR1 and CDR2: LNHDA and SQIVND (reference sequence).

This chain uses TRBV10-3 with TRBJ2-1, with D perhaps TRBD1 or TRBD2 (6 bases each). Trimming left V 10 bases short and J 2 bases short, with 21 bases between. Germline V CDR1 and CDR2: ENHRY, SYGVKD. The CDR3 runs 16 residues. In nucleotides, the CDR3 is TGTGCCACGTCGTGGGTCGGGGGCGGCGCCTACAATGAGCAGTTCTTC. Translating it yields CATSWVGGGAYNEQFF.

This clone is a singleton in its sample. CDR3 DNA: TGTGCCAGTAGTATCTTTAGTCGGACAGGGGTCACAGATACGCAGTATTTT. Amino acids: CASSIFSRTGVTDTQYF. The chain employs TRBV19 and TRBJ2-3, with 9 bases that match TRBD1. Germline V gene lookup returns CDR1 LNHDA and CDR2 SQIVND (reference sequence). Trimming at V came to 3 bases and at J to 2 bases, leaving 9 bases not matched to a gene. CDR3 length equals 17 residues.

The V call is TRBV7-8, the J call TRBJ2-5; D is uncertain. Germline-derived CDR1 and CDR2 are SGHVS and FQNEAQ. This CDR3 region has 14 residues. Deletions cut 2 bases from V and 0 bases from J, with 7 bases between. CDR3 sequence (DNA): TGTGCCAGCAGCTTACTTTCCAACCAAGAGACCCAGTACTTC. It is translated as CASSLLSNQETQYF.

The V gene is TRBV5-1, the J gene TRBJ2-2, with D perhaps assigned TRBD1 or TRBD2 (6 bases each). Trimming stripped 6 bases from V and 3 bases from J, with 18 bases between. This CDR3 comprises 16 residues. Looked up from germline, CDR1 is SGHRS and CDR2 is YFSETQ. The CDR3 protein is CASTRWGAADTGELFF. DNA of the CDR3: TGCGCCAGCACCCGGTGGGGGGCGGCGGACACCGGGGAGCTGTTTTTT.

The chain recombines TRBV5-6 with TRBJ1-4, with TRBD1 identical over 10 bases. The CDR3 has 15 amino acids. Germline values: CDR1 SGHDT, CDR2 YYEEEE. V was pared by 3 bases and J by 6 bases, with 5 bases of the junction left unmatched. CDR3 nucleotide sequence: TGTGCCAGCAGCTACCGACAGGGGGCGTATGAAAAACTGTTTTTT. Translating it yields CASSYRQGAYEKLFF.